One and the same sample provided the 9 T cell receptor beta chains below, sequenced in a study of shared clonotypes between healthy human individuals. Method: immunoSEQ multiplex PCR; TCRdb's copy keeps in-frame clones and lacks some. The table includes around 2.5 million clones, 90% to 95% detected once. Sequenced material: naive CD4+ T cells from PBMCs. Subset described: CD45RA+ positively selected. These receptors all stem from a man younger than 30 in good health. Some clones in this sample may be carry-over from other donors' samples.

The chain recombines TRBV5-8 with TRBJ2-1; either TRBD1 or TRBD2 may fit D (8 bases each). Germline V lookup: CDR1 SGHTS, CDR2 YDEGEE. Trimming took 4 bases from V and 4 from J, leaving 15 bases between them. This CDR3 has 15 amino acids. The DNA for the CDR3 is TGTGCCAGCAGCCGGGAGGGACAGGCGTACAATGAGCAGTTCTTC. Protein: CASSREGQAYNEQFF.

V and J are TRBV10-3 and TRBJ2-5; 8 bases line up with TRBD2. This CDR3 comprises 13 residues. From germline, CDR1 is ENHRY and CDR2 SYGVKD. V shed 10 bases, J shed 3 bases, and the junction held 7 bases outside the gene matches. CDR3 amino acids: CATTAGVEETQYF. CDR3 bases: TGTGCCACCACAGCGGGAGTAGAAGAGACCCAGTACTTC.

Comment on this clone: Other DNA sequences in this specimen translate into the identical CDR3. The rearrangement uses TRBV5-1 and TRBJ2-3; D perhaps matches TRBD1 (5 bases). V lost 2 bases, J lost 2 bases, and 9 bases lay in between. Per the germline V gene, CDR1 is SGHRS and CDR2 is YFSETQ. CDR3 length: 14 amino acids. The CDR3 reads CASSFPGITDTQYF. CDR3 DNA: TGCGCCAGCAGCTTTCCAGGGATCACAGATACGCAGTATTTT.

This chain uses TRBV5-6 with TRBJ2-1, with no clear D. V was clipped by 2 bases and J by 7 bases, with 4 bases between them. Germline V gene data show CDR1 as SGHDT and CDR2 as YYEEEE. The CDR3 has 11 amino acids. The CDR3 here is CASSFSNEQFF. In DNA, the CDR3 is TGTGCCAGCAGCTTTTCGAATGAGCAGTTCTTC.

This chain connects TRBV28 to TRBJ1-1, with D perhaps matching TRBD1 (5 bases). The ends were cut back, 7 bases at V and 0 bases at J, with 12 bases in the middle. The CDR3 sequence is 14 residues long. Germline V gene data show CDR1 as MDHEN and CDR2 as SYDVKM. CDR3 sequence (DNA): TGTGCCAGCAAACAGGACAAATTGAACACTGAAGCTTTCTTT. Translated, it gives CASKQDKLNTEAFF. The complete variable domain, with remaining parts taken from reference TRBV28 and TRBJ1-1, reads DVKVTQSSRYLVKRTGEKVFLECVQDMDHENMFWYRQDPGLGLRLIYFSYDVKMKEKGDIPEGYSVSREKKERFSLILESASTNQTSMYLCASKQDKLNTEAFFGQGTRLTVV.

The CDR3 loop reads CASSLEGSYEQYF. DNA of the CDR3: TGTGCCAGCAGCTTAGAAGGCTCCTACGAGCAGTACTTC. The chain is built from TRBV11-2 and TRBJ2-7; D remains ambiguous. The CDR3 consists of 13 residues. Germline V gene sequence: CDR1 SGHAT, CDR2 FQNNGV. Trimming stripped 0 bases from V and 0 bases from J, with 3 bases between.

The chain employs TRBV5-1 and TRBJ2-5; TRBD1 aligns across 8 bases. This CDR3 is built from 14 residues. V trimming: 5 bases; J trimming: 4 bases; junction bases outside the gene matches: 7. CDR1 is SGHRS and CDR2 is YFSETQ in the germline V gene. CDR3 bases: TGCGCCAGCAGTCCGACAGGGGTAGGAGAGACCCAGTACTTC. It codes for CASSPTGVGETQYF.

The chain is built from TRBV2 and TRBJ2-3; D may be TRBD2 (5 bases). Germline lookup yields CDR1 SNHLY and CDR2 FYNNEI. This CDR3 spans 14 amino acids. Trimming cost V 3 bases and J 4 bases, with 11 bases left between them. The CDR3 coding sequence is TGTGCCAGCAGTGAGGAGAGGGCCCCAGATACGCAGTATTTT. Translating gives CASSEERAPDTQYF.

The chain recombines TRBV7-3 with TRBJ1-3, with D uncertain. This CDR3 has 16 amino acids. Per the germline V gene, CDR1 is SGHTA and CDR2 is FQGTGA. The germline V and J ends were trimmed by 5 bases and 2 bases, with 16 bases remaining between them. CDR3 sequence: CASSVGQGSTGNTIYF. The CDR3, as DNA: TGTGCCAGCAGCGTAGGCCAAGGGTCGACTGGAAACACCATATATTTT.